This T cell receptor beta chain was documented in a study of T-cell memory formation after mild COVID-19. For this clonotype: Its target is unknown.

Whole-study results and caveats: From day 15 to 85, contracting clones were balanced between CD4 and CD8, whereas later expanders leaned toward CD4+.

The CDR3 sequence is 15 residues long. The V gene lost 6 bases and the J gene lost 0 bases, with 9 bases spanning the gap. Germline V gene lookup returns CDR1 MGHRA and CDR2 YSYEKL. MiXCR was run by TCRdb on the 5' RACE reads, yielding one entry per CDR3 protein. Of approximately 500,000 distinct CDR3 sequences listed, around a quarter were seen once; the top ten hold roughly an eighth. The source material was PBMCs or a T cell subset sorted from them (not recorded which). The chain joins TRBV4-1 to TRBJ2-6; D remains unclear. The sequence came from an adult woman who had mild COVID-19 (a few samples of this study predate the infection). Cell type and time point are not known. The CDR3, as DNA: TGCGCCAGCAGTGGTAGGGACTCTGGGGCCAACGTCCTGACTTTC. It is translated as CASSGRDSGANVLTF.